The T cell receptor beta chain described here comes from a study of T cell responses to AZD1222 COVID-19 vaccine. Whole-study results and caveats: Just a handful of AZD1222 recipients were seropositive at baseline. Per reports, nearly half of all spike-specific TCRs target regions that are unmutated in variants.

A word on this clone: Its antigen is unidentified.

This CDR3 has 15 residues. Germline V gene data show CDR1 as LNHNV and CDR2 as YYDKDF (reference sequence). V was clipped by 3 bases and J by 5 bases; unmatched bases: 8. The protocol was immunoSEQ multiplex PCR, while the TCRdb copy is restricted to in-frame clones and leaves out a portion. This table holds around 150,000 clones, 90% to 95% found once. The analysis combined second doses at about 4 or about 12 weeks. Sequencing was performed on peripheral blood, taken 28 days after the second AZD1222 dose. The rearrangement links TRBV15 to TRBJ2-5, with TRBD2 matching over 8 bases. This TCR was recovered from an adult who received the AZD1222 COVID-19 vaccine. The CDR3 reads CATSSQREMRETQYF. CDR3 nucleotide sequence: TGTGCCACCAGCAGCCAGCGGGAGATGCGCGAGACCCAGTACTTC.